This T cell receptor (beta chain) was observed in a study of T cell responses to AZD1222 COVID-19 vaccine. Study-wide results and limits: Clonal diversity may have been underestimated, and the donors were mostly white British, with more females than males.

The germline gives CDR1 SSHAT, CDR2 FNYEAQ (reference sequence). The CDR3 is 15 residues long. On this clone: Its matching antigen is unknown. At one end, the junction sequence differs from germline, possibly due to a read error.

Generated by immunoSEQ multiplex PCR, the TCRdb table keeps only in-frame clones and is missing some. The sample consists of 150,000 or so clones, more than 90% of them appearing once. The sequence was collected from an adult in good health. The chain recombines TRBV7-7 with TRBJ2-1; TRBD2 agrees at 7 bases. Sequenced here: peripheral blood, sampled on day 0 of AZD1222 vaccination. The DNA for the CDR3 is TGTGCTAGCAGCGTAGGACTAGTTAGGTACAATGAGCAGTTCTTC. Protein: CASSVGLVRYNEQFF.